This T cell receptor beta chain was identified in a study of shared clonotypes between healthy human individuals. Study outcomes and limitations: Clonotypes shared by all four sorted-subset donors had higher generation probabilities than non-shared clonotypes.

Note on this clone: Its antigen is unidentified.

V dropped 5 bases and J dropped 2 bases, with 13 bases sitting between them. CDR1 LNHNV and CDR2 YYDKDF come from the germline V gene (reference sequence). This CDR3 is built from 14 residues. Once extracted for a subset, genomic DNA was divided evenly among several immunoSEQ plates. Original methodology: Junction-only immunoSEQ data arrived without quality scores, meaning filtering differed. TCRdb's copy holds only in-frame clones and misses some; the assay was immunoSEQ multiplex PCR. Clonal size and the V and J genes are those of that table, whereas D and trimming came from the DNA. The sample records just over 2,000,000 clones, roughly 94% being singletons.

The TCR comes from a man in his late teens or twenties in good health. The chain couples TRBV15 to TRBJ2-7; D gene uncertain. The specimen was naive CD4+ T cells sorted from blood. Stated subset: CD45RA+ positively selected. Here the CDR3 DNA reads TGTGCCACCAGCCGGGCAGCTTCTACCTACGAGCAGTACTTC. It encodes CATSRAASTYEQYF.